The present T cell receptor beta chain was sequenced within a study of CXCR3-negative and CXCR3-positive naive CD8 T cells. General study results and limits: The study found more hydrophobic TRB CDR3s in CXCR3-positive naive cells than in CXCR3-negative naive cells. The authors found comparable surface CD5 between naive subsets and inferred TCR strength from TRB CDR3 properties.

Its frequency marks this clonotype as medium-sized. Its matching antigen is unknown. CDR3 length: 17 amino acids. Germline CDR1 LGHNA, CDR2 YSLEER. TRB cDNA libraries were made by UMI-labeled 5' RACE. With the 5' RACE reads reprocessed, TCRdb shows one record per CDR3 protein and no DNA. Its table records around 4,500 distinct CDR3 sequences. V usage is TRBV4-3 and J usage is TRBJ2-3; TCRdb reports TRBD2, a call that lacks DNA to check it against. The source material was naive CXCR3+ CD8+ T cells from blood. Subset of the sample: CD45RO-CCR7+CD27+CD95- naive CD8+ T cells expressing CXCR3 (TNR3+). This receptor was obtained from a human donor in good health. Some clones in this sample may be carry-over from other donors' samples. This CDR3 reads CASSQSGTSVGTDTQYF.